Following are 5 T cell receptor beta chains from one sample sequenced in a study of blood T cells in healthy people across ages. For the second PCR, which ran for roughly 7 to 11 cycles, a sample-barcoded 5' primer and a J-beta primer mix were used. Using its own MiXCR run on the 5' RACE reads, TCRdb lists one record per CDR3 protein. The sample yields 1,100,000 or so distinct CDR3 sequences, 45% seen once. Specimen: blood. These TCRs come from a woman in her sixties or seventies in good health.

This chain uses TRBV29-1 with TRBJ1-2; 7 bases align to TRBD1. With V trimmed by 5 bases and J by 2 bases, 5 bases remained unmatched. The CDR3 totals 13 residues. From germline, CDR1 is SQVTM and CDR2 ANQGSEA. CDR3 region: CSVHRRGNYGYTF. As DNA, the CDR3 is TGCAGCGTTCATCGCAGGGGGAACTATGGCTACACCTTC.

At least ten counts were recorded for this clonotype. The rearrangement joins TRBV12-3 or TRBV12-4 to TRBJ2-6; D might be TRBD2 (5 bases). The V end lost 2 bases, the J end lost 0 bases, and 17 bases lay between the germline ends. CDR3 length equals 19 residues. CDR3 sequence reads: CASSLLRAGTRSGANVLTF. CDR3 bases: TGTGCCAGCAGTTTACTACGGGCGGGCACCCGCTCTGGGGCCAACGTCCTGACTTTC.

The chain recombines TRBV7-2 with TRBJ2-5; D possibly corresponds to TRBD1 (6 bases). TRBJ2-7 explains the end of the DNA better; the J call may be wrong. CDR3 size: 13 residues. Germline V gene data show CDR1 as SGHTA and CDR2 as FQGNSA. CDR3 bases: TGTGCCAGCAGCTCCAGGCAGGGGAGCGAGCAGTACTTC. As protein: CASSSRQGSEQYF.

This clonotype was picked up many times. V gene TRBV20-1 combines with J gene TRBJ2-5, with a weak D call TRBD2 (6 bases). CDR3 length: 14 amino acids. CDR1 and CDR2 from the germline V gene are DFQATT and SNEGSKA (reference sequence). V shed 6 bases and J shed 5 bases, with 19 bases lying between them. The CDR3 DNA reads TGCAGTGCGACTAGGGCCCTATCGGGCGAGACCCAGTACTTC. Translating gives CSATRALSGETQYF.

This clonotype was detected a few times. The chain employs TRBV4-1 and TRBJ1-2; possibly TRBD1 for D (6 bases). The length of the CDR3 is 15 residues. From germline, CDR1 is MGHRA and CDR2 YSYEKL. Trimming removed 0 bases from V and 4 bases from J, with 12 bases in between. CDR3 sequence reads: CASSQEPGEGYGYTF. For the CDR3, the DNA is TGCGCCAGCAGCCAAGAACCAGGGGAGGGCTATGGCTACACCTTC.